This record looks at one T cell receptor (beta chain) sequence and its context. What it binds is unknown. The data were taken from a study of shared clonotypes between healthy human individuals. Profiled with immunoSEQ multiplex PCR; TCRdb holds only in-frame clones, not every one. The sample lists some 700,000 clones, about 90% occurring once. Findings and caveats of the study: Clonotypes shared by all four sorted-subset donors had higher generation probabilities than non-shared clonotypes.

Sequencing was carried out using memory CD8+ T cells from PBMCs. Subset specified: CD45RO+ cells pooled with CCR7-negative TemRA cells. This receptor was obtained from a man aged 18-30 years in good health. Some clones in this sample may be carry-over from other donors' samples.

For the CDR3, the DNA is TGCGCCAGCAGCTTTGACTATATCTCCTACAATGAGCAGTTCTTC. Amino acids: CASSFDYISYNEQFF. The chain links TRBV5-1 to TRBJ2-1, with D perhaps matching TRBD2 (5 bases). Germline CDR1 and CDR2: SGHRS and YFSETQ. This CDR3 is built from 15 residues. V was trimmed by 2 bases and J by 0 bases, leaving 9 bases between them.